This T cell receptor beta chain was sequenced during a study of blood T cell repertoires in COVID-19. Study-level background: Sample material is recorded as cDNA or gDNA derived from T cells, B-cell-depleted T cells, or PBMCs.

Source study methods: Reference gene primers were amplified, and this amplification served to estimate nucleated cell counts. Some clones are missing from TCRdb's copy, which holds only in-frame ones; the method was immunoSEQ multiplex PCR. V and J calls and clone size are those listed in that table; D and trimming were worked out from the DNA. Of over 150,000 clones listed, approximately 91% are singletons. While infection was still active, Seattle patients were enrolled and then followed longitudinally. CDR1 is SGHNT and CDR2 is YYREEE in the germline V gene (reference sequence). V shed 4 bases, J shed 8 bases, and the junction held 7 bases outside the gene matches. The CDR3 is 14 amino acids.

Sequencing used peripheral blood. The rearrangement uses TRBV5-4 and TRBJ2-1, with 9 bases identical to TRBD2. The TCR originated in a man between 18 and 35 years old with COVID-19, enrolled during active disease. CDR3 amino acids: CASSLGTSRDEQFF. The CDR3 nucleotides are TGTGCCAGCAGCCTCGGGACTAGCAGGGATGAGCAGTTCTTC.